The 15 T cell receptor beta chains presented below share a single source sample, sequenced in a study of blood T cell repertoires in COVID-19. Method: immunoSEQ multiplex PCR; TCRdb's copy keeps in-frame clones and lacks some. This table has approximately 46,000 clones, about 89% appearing once. Sequencing was performed on peripheral blood. These receptor sequences come from an older man with active COVID-19.

The J gene is TRBJ1-2, the V gene TRBV5-1; D possibly corresponds to TRBD1 (6 bases). This CDR3 has 13 amino acids. V was pared by 0 bases and J by 8 bases, with 11 bases between. The germline gives CDR1 SGHRS, CDR2 YFSETQ. The CDR3 sequence: CASSLGTVGGYTF. CDR3 nucleotide sequence: TGCGCCAGCAGCTTGGGGACAGTTGGGGGCTACACCTTC.

This chain joins TRBV11-2 and TRBJ2-7; the D is unclear. V gave up 1 base and J gave up 4 bases, with 5 bases separating them. Germline loops: CDR1 SGHAT, CDR2 FQNNGV. The CDR3 has 12 amino acids. CDR3 in amino acids: CASSLAGYEQYF. CDR3 DNA sequence: TGTGCCAGCAGCTTAGCAGGTTACGAGCAGTACTTC.

The V call is TRBV6-5, the J call TRBJ1-6; D gene unclear. The CDR3 covers 13 residues. The V end lost 2 bases, the J end lost 8 bases, and 7 bases lay between the germline ends. Germline CDR1 MNHEY, CDR2 SVGAGI. The CDR3 spells CASSYERDSPLHF. The CDR3, as DNA: TGTGCCAGCAGTTACGAGAGGGATTCACCCCTCCACTTT.

The J gene is TRBJ2-2, the V gene TRBV5-8; D gene uncertain. The CDR3 length is 13 residues. Germline loops: CDR1 SGHTS, CDR2 YDEGEE. The V end lost 1 base, the J end lost 5 bases, and 6 bases lay between the germline ends. In DNA form, the CDR3 reads TGTGCCAGCAGCTTGTATAGAACCGGGGAGCTGTTTTTT. Amino acids: CASSLYRTGELFF.

The chain uses TRBV7-8 and TRBJ1-1, with 9 bases that match TRBD1. Germline V gene lookup returns CDR1 SGHVS and CDR2 FQNEAQ. Germline trimming cut 1 base from V and 2 bases from J; bases unmatched to any gene: 5. The CDR3 has 16 amino acids. The CDR3 DNA is TGTGCCAGCAGCTTAGACCAGGACAGGGGTAACACTGAAGCTTTCTTT. Its translation: CASSLDQDRGNTEAFF.

This rearrangement joins TRBV27 to TRBJ2-1, with a weak D call TRBD1 (6 bases). V gave up 6 bases and J gave up 7 bases, with 16 bases separating them. CDR1 and CDR2 (germline): MNHEY, SMNVEV (reference sequence). The CDR3 consists of 14 residues. The CDR3 coding sequence is TGTGCCAGCAGGCCGGGACACCGGAGAAATGAGCAGTTCTTC. As protein: CASRPGHRRNEQFF.

In its sample, this clone was seen once. The rearrangement joins TRBV9 to TRBJ2-7; D unclear. The germline gives CDR1 SGDLS, CDR2 YYNGEE. This CDR3 has 14 residues. V lost 0 bases and J lost 1, with 8 bases in between. The CDR3 nucleotides read TGTGCCAGCAGCGTAGGACTTACTTCCTACGAGCAGTACTTC. Amino acids: CASSVGLTSYEQYF.

V gene TRBV2 combines with J gene TRBJ1-1, with TRBD1 as a possible D gene (5 bases). V was pared by 1 base and J by 4 bases, with 10 bases between. CDR1 and CDR2 (germline): SNHLY, FYNNEI. The CDR3 runs 14 residues. The CDR3 DNA sequence: TGTGCCAGCAGTGAAGGGGGGGTTGTCACTGAAGCTTTCTTT. Its translation: CASSEGGVVTEAFF.

V and J are TRBV2 and TRBJ2-7, with 9 bases matching TRBD1. The CDR3 is 15 amino acids. V was clipped by 1 base and J by 2 bases; unmatched bases: 3. Germline lookup yields CDR1 SNHLY and CDR2 FYNNEI. Here the CDR3 reads CASSEEDRGTYEQYF. CDR3 bases: TGTGCCAGCAGTGAAGAGGACAGGGGAACCTACGAGCAGTACTTC.

CDR3 residues: CASSQPPAGALGEQYF. The CDR3 nucleotides are TGTGCCAGCAGCCAGCCACCAGCGGGGGCCTTGGGGGAGCAGTACTTC. The chain combines TRBV5-6 with TRBJ2-7, with 8 bases identical to TRBD2. The length of the CDR3 is 16 residues. CDR1 is SGHDT, CDR2 YYEEEE, per germline. Trimming cost V 4 bases and J 7 bases; bases outside gene matches: 16. The full variable domain, with the rest looked up from reference TRBV5-6 and TRBJ2-7, is DAGVTQSPTHLIKTRGQQVTLRCSPKSGHDTVSWYQQALGQGPQFIFQYYEEEERQRGNFPDRFSGHQFPNYSSELNVNALLLGDSALYLCASSQPPAGALGEQYFGPGTRLTVT.

The rearrangement joins TRBV7-2 to TRBJ2-3; a weak D match, TRBD1 (6 bases). CDR3 length: 14 residues. Germline V gene sequence: CDR1 SGHTA, CDR2 FQGNSA. Trimming left V 4 bases short and J 6 bases short, with 14 bases between. CDR3 in amino acids: CASSSSPGVDTQYF. The CDR3 DNA reads as TGTGCCAGCAGCTCTTCTCCAGGGGTCGATACGCAGTATTTT.

The gene calls are TRBV24-1 and TRBJ1-1; D not certain. The germline CDR1 and CDR2 sequences are KGHDR and SFDVKD. This CDR3 is 11 amino acids long. V was trimmed by 4 bases and J by 10 bases, leaving 9 bases between them. CDR3 coding DNA: TGTGCCACCAGTGACGGTTTGTCAGCTTTCTTT. Protein sequence: CATSDGLSAFF.

The V and J genes are TRBV11-2 and TRBJ1-5; the D gene is possibly TRBD1 (5 bases). The CDR3 contains 16 residues. The germline V gene encodes CDR1 SGHAT and CDR2 FQNNGV. Deletions cut 5 bases from V and 3 bases from J, with 17 bases between. CDR3 protein: CASSQPTADFNQPQHF. CDR3 DNA: TGTGCCAGCAGCCAACCGACAGCTGACTTCAATCAGCCCCAGCATTTT.

The chain combines TRBV10-1 with TRBJ2-3; 8 bases map to TRBD1. The CDR3 is 12 amino acids. V dropped 7 bases and J dropped 4; count of bases not matched to a gene: 1. Germline V gene data show CDR1 as WNHNN and CDR2 as SYGVQD (reference sequence). The CDR3 loop is CASMGQADTQYF. The CDR3 DNA is TGCGCCAGCATGGGACAGGCAGATACGCAGTATTTT.

The rearrangement joins TRBV14 to TRBJ2-2; 7 bases align to TRBD1. CDR3 length: 17 amino acids. V shed 1 base, J shed 0 bases, and the junction held 5 bases outside the gene matches. CDR1 and CDR2 from the germline V gene are SGHDN and FVKESK. CDR3 region: CASSQGLGQTNTGELFF. In DNA, the CDR3 is TGTGCCAGCAGCCAAGGACTGGGACAGACGAACACCGGGGAGCTGTTTTTT.